This T cell receptor beta chain came from a study of cytomegalovirus exposure and HLA in healthy donors (dated by TCRdb to 2016 to 2017). Notes on the research overall: An earlier analysis of approximately 550 of the donors reported roughly 270 Gb of sequence data and 100 million to 140 million unique TCR beta sequences from some 180 million T cells. About 310 gigabases of sequencing data and tens of millions of unique TCR sequences were included in an early release covering around 600 HLA-typed donors. The genetic ancestry cluster associated with self-reported Caucasian donors included approximately 85% of the approximately 410 genotyped donors. The study aimed to test whether cataloging public T cell receptors could reveal signatures of past pathogen exposure. Using immunosequencing, the study profiled T cell repertoires from fewer than 850 subjects and related those repertoires to cytomegalovirus serostatus. A separate validation cohort of 100 to 150 different subjects was used in addition to the roughly 640-subject first cohort. The study combined high-throughput TCR immunosequencing, statistical association of individual TCRs with disease status, and machine learning to predict cytomegalovirus infection status. In a later analysis, previously published TCR beta repertoires from fewer than 750 donors were re-analyzed and high-resolution HLA genotyping was added so that TCR occurrence patterns could be studied. Rather than using new phenotypic data, the later analysis identified candidate immune exposures from TCR beta sequences and from how often those sequences occurred across donors. An earlier analysis of 500 to 650 of the donors applied high-throughput TCR beta sequencing to assess whether each TCR beta V gene segment acted as functional or pseudogenic. Donor age, sex, ethnicity and CMV serostatus were compiled together with the repertoire data. Genome-wide SNP genotypes for about 65% of the roughly 700 donors were used in a later genetic analysis, which treated that subset as a discovery cohort. Every discovery cohort repertoire had been produced on one sequencing platform. Class I and class II HLA loci were covered by the typing at four-digit resolution. The number of typed donors differed by locus: about 629-630 for A, B, C, DRB1 and DQB1; some 500 for DQA1; fewer than 610 for DPA1; and about 450 for DPB1. Roughly five DR-DQ haplotypes were handled as single units for association and clustering, since linkage in the cohort was strong. On average, around 240,000 unique TCR beta nucleotide sequences were sequenced per donor among fewer than 500 genotyped donors of the cohort, with 15% to 20% of those sequences being non-productive. Points the paper makes about the study in general: Because the 87-base-pair reads could not distinguish some IMGT-functional V segments, including TRBV6-2 and TRBV6-3, those segments were excluded. In vitro tests confirmed that a few of the cytomegalovirus-associated TCR beta chains recognize cytomegalovirus antigens. A later genetic analysis reported fewer N-insertions in productive TCRs among donors in an Asian-associated ancestry cluster than the 666-donor mean. Because counts were too low, about 18 rarely observed V segments, including chromosome 9 orphons, were excluded from the earlier analysis of under 650 of the donors. CMV serostatus was the only immune exposure information available for the cohort. The cohort was sequenced for TCR beta chains only, and without alpha or paired-chain data the features that could be detected were limited. The presence/absence analyses assumed that sequencing depth was roughly uniform across donors, and that assumption may not be true. A further reported finding was that TCR beta sequences accurately predicted the HLA-A and HLA-B alleles for most subjects in the first cohort. In a later analysis, TCR association rates were found to vary across HLA loci, with the most associated TCRs seen for DRB1 alleles and the fewest for HLA-C alleles. Broadly in line with IMGT annotations, most TCR beta V segments showed up in productive rearrangements about 87% or about 30% of the time in an earlier analysis of around 600 of the donors. A later analysis reported that several top co-occurrence clusters appeared linked to parvovirus B19, influenza, CMV and Epstein-Barr virus. The classifier was reported to diagnose cytomegalovirus status with high specificity and sensitivity in both the original cohort and the validation cohort. The sequencing pipeline was judged likely to have produced a cluster of highly shared sequence variants as a technical artifact. A later analysis found that most CMV-associated TCR beta chains appeared HLA-restricted, with HLA associations seemingly driven largely by CMV exposure. Linkage disequilibrium might explain the correlated functional status among segregating V segments, but an unknown experimental factor could not be excluded. Compared with equally common non-associated chains, HLA-associated TCR beta chains in a later analysis were more clonally expanded and had lower generation probabilities. The authors suggested that the approach could potentially be extended to other disease states and immunological phenotypes. The study gave a list of more than 150 TCR beta chains associated with cytomegalovirus. In a later genetic analysis, a missense DCLRE1C variant was associated with V-gene and J-gene trimming of TCR beta chains, and the association was replicated in an independent cohort. In a later analysis, 15,000 to 20,000 TCR beta sequences were associated with specific HLA alleles at a false discovery rate of 0.05. When HLA alleles, especially DR and DQ, strongly co-occurred, attributing TCR associations to individual alleles was difficult. Across donors, most TCR sequences were observed very rarely, whereas some public TCRs were present in many individuals. HLA typing was unavailable for some donors at each locus, so association tests used only the typed subset.

The CDR3 numbers 15 residues from cysteine through phenylalanine. The only DNA kept is the CDR3, 45 bases in frame from the first base. As encoded in the germline V gene (reference sequence), CDR1 is SEHNR while CDR2 is FQNEAQ. Germline trimming amounts to 3 bases on V and 4 bases on J, with 5 as the count of junction bases outside the gene matches. Details on this clone: Its antigen specificity is not known.

The library was built by means of the immunoSEQ multiplex PCR assay. For the multiplex PCR, a mixture combining 60 forward primers for TCR Vbeta segments and 13 reverse primers for TCR Jbeta segments was used. Amplification of the CDR3 region of rearranged TCR beta genes was performed with a multiplex PCR assay on genomic DNA. The Illumina HiSeq System was used to sequence the amplified TCR beta libraries as 87-base-pair reads. The original pipeline was this. In a later analysis, tens of millions of unique TCR beta chains were counted across the approximately 620 repertoires, and roughly 11 million of these chains were shared by at least two donors. Raw reads were error-corrected and collapsed into unique sequences by a nearest-neighbor algorithm in which closely related sequences were merged to remove PCR and sequencing errors. V, D and J gene segments were assigned by aligning CDR3 sequences to IMGT reference sequences. For a sequence to be retained, a match of at least six nucleotides to both a V gene segment and a J gene segment was required. A rearrangement was called productive if the CDR3 had no stop codons and remained in frame with V and J, and every other rearrangement was called non-productive. Following IMGT convention, CDR3 was defined as the stretch from the second conserved V-encoded cysteine up to the conserved J-encoded phenylalanine. In an earlier analysis of 587 of the donors, sequences lacking an unambiguous match to a single V gene segment were excluded. An earlier analysis of several hundred of the donors called V segments functional above 56.7% productive rearrangements and segregating when the between-donor standard deviation exceeded 5%. To diagnose cytomegalovirus status from the catalog of TCR beta chain sequences, a statistical classification framework was built. In a later analysis, TCR nucleotide sequences were compared against IMGT/GENE-DB human TR gene sequences so that V and J genes could be assigned. The TCRdist pipeline was used in a later analysis to assign CDR3 sequences and most-parsimonious VDJ recombination scenarios. In a later analysis, every TCR beta chain was defined by the combination of its CDR3 amino acid sequence and its V-gene family, and reads without a unique V-gene family were dropped. To address suspected cross-contamination and a sequencing artifact, a later analysis removed a few hundred highly shared, low-generation-probability nucleotide sequences. For each public chain, a later analysis derived a clonal expansion index from normalized ranks of inferred template counts within each repertoire. In a later analysis, generation probabilities were computed using a VDJ recombination model fitted to out-of-frame rearrangements, and the results were checked against IGoR. Hypergeometric tests were used in a later analysis to score TCR-TCR, TCR-HLA and TCR-CMV co-occurrence, with a repertoire-size bias correction applied to the TCR pairs. To estimate false discovery rates, a later analysis permuted the HLA or CMV assignments 20 times. A later analysis grouped co-occurring TCRs with DBSCAN, adding TCRdist sequence similarity when clustering within HLA-allele-positive subsets. Repertoires with fewer than 30,000 or more than 120,000 public chains, plus five repertoires with anomalous nucleotide sharing, were excluded from co-occurrence clustering. TCRdb obtained this table from immuneACCESS and retained in-frame rearrangements with V and J assigned. These tables miss some clones; where compared with another copy, unresolved V genes account for less than half of the shortfall, and the remainder is unexplained. The D gene and trimming were derived from the DNA, and the V and J assignments and clone size from that table. This sample's clone table shows around 60,000 clones. Approximately 5% of the sample goes to the ten largest clones.

In total, roughly 670 healthy bone marrow donors made up the cohort. At the time of sampling, all cohort members were nominally healthy, though unrecorded immune exposures were likely present. The donor tested CMV seropositive, placing the donor among the 250 to 350 seropositive members of the cohort. Every donor gave a peripheral blood sample, and the peripheral blood mononuclear cells from that sample were used for TCR beta sequencing. Genomic DNA was extracted from the blood cell samples with the Qiagen DNeasy Blood Extraction Kit. The receptor was isolated from a man aged 25-45 years in good health and CMV-seropositive. The source material was PBMCs. The chain uses TRBV7-9 and TRBJ2-7; a stretch of 11 junction bases matches TRBD2. The DNA sequence follows: TGTGCCAGCAGCTTCACTAGCGGGAGCGGGTACGAGCAGTACTTC. The encoded protein is CASSFTSGSGYEQYF.